Listed here are 25 T cell receptor beta chains from one sample, sequenced in a study of CD8 T cells in ankylosing spondylitis. Study-wide points: Within ankylosing spondylitis blood, a TCR beta motif made up of eight or nine highly homologous variants appeared to be characteristic.

Their recognized antigens are unknown. In TCRdb, the 5' RACE reads were re-called with MiXCR into one record per CDR3 protein. The sample holds roughly 470,000 distinct CDR3 sequences, roughly 25% seen once. The sequenced sample was blood, either unsorted or a sorted T cell fraction (not recorded which). The receptor set was obtained from a male donor with ankylosing spondylitis.

This sequence joins TRBV30 and TRBJ1-2; D gene unclear. CDR3 length equals 12 residues. V gave up 5 bases and J gave up 7 bases, with 14 bases separating them. Germline V gene sequence: CDR1 GTSNPN, CDR2 SVGIG (reference sequence). CDR3 DNA sequence: TGTGCCTGGGGTCTAGGCTTTGGTGGCTACACCTTC. The encoded protein is CAWGLGFGGYTF.

CDR3 nucleotides: TGTGCCATCAGTGAGTACCAGGCCAATAGCAATCAGCCCCAGCATTTT. Its protein is CAISEYQANSNQPQHF. This chain links TRBV10-3 with TRBJ1-5; D not certain. Looked up from germline, CDR1 is ENHRY and CDR2 is SYGVKD. The CDR3 extends over 16 amino acids. V dropped 1 base and J dropped 0 bases, with 10 bases sitting between them.

CDR3 sequence: CSARVWGGGEKLFF. The CDR3 DNA follows: TGCAGTGCTAGAGTATGGGGAGGAGGAGAAAAACTGTTTTTT. The V call is TRBV20-1, the J call TRBJ1-4; D is uncertain. Trimming took off 1 base at V and 8 bases at J, with 14 bases between the two ends. Germline lookup yields CDR1 DFQATT and CDR2 SNEGSKA (reference sequence). This CDR3 is 14 amino acids long.

The chain has TRBV4-2 and TRBJ2-1; TRBD1 might be the D (6 bases). Germline values: CDR1 LGHNA, CDR2 YNFKEQ. V was trimmed by 0 bases and J by 8 bases, leaving 17 bases between them. The CDR3 runs to 16 residues. The CDR3 region has the DNA TGTGCCAGCAGCCAAGAGGGGGCCAGGATTTCGTATGAGCAGTTCTTC. Its protein is CASSQEGARISYEQFF.

The rearrangement joins TRBV2 to TRBJ2-3; tentative D call: TRBD2 (6 bases). Germline lookup yields CDR1 SNHLY and CDR2 FYNNEI. CDR3 length equals 13 residues. Trimming stripped 0 bases from V and 14 bases from J, with 15 bases between. CDR3 protein: CASSEAWNPGGYF. The DNA of the CDR3 is TGTGCCAGCAGTGAAGCATGGAACCCCGGGGGGTATTTT.

In this sample, this clonotype turned up a few times. This chain connects TRBV27 to TRBJ2-1; D possibly corresponds to TRBD1 (6 bases). Trimming removed 5 bases at V and 7 bases at J, with 15 bases between. The CDR3 is 14 residues long. Germline CDR1 MNHEY, CDR2 SMNVEV (reference sequence). In nucleotides, the CDR3 is TGTGCCAGCAGTAGAGAGGGGGTGAGGAATGAGCAGTTCTTC. The encoded protein is CASSREGVRNEQFF.

This clonotype was recorded at least ten times. J is TRBJ1-1 and V is TRBV12-3 or TRBV12-4, with D tentatively TRBD1 (5 bases). This CDR3 region has 13 residues. V was shortened by 6 bases and J by 4 bases, with 12 bases between the two germline ends. CDR3 residues: CASSDGGITEAFF. DNA for the CDR3: TGTGCCAGCAGCGACGGGGGGATCACTGAAGCTTTCTTT.

This clonotype was seen a few times. The chain is built from TRBV18 and TRBJ2-5, with 8 bases aligning to TRBD1. Trimming took 3 bases from V and 1 from J; bases not matched to a gene: 7. The germline V gene has CDR1 KGHSH and CDR2 LQKENI. This CDR3 region has 16 residues. The CDR3 sequence: CASSPRQGSPQETQYF. The CDR3 nucleotides are TGTGCCAGCTCACCCCGACAGGGGTCGCCCCAAGAGACCCAGTACTTC.

This clonotype has just a few counts. The CDR3 sequence is CASSRTGDSGNTIYF. DNA for the CDR3: TGCGCCAGCAGCCGGACAGGAGACTCTGGAAACACCATATATTTT. This chain uses TRBV5-1 with TRBJ1-3; TRBD1 matches at 7 bases. CDR1 is SGHRS, CDR2 YFSETQ, per germline. This CDR3 contains 15 residues. V was clipped by 4 bases and J by 0 bases; unmatched bases: 4.

This clonotype was counted ten times or more. This chain links TRBV4-2 with TRBJ2-6; D unclear. This CDR3 has 17 amino acids. Deletions cut 0 bases from V and 3 bases from J, with 12 bases between. Germline V gene sequence: CDR1 LGHNA, CDR2 YNFKEQ. The CDR3 here is CASSQDRSVGGANVLTF. CDR3 coding DNA: TGTGCCAGCAGCCAAGATAGATCAGTGGGTGGGGCCAACGTCCTGACTTTC.

V gene TRBV3-1 combines with J gene TRBJ2-7; TRBD2 agrees at 9 bases. V was pared by 0 bases and J by 7 bases, with 7 bases of the junction left unmatched. Germline V gives CDR1 LGHDT, CDR2 YNNKEL (reference sequence). This CDR3 contains 15 residues. The CDR3 sequence: CASSQDRGRAREQYF. CDR3 DNA sequence: TGTGCCAGCAGCCAAGATCGCGGGAGGGCCAGGGAGCAGTACTTC.

This clonotype was seen a few times. The V and J genes are TRBV3-1 and TRBJ2-3, with D tentatively TRBD2 (6 bases). This CDR3 is 16 amino acids long. The germline V gene has CDR1 LGHDT and CDR2 YNNKEL (reference sequence). Trimming took off 1 base at V and 3 bases at J, with 14 bases between the two ends. Here the CDR3 DNA reads TGTGCCAGCAGCCAAGGGGCCGGGAGATCGACAGATACGCAGTATTTT. Translating it yields CASSQGAGRSTDTQYF.

The chain combines TRBV6-5 with TRBJ2-2; perhaps TRBD1 as D (6 bases). Trimming took off 2 bases at V and 4 bases at J, with 11 bases between the two ends. The germline V gene encodes CDR1 MNHEY and CDR2 SVGAGI. This CDR3 comprises 15 residues. The CDR3 loop reads CASSYGLRGTGELFF. The DNA for the CDR3 is TGTGCCAGCAGTTACGGGCTCAGGGGCACCGGGGAGCTGTTTTTT.

The table lists this clonotype with a few counts. This rearrangement joins TRBV25-1 to TRBJ1-6; 7 nucleotides agree with TRBD1. CDR3 length equals 14 residues. Germline V gene data show CDR1 as MGHDK and CDR2 as SYGVNS. The ends lost 5 bases at V and 8 bases at J; junction bases unmatched: 6. CDR3 in amino acids: CASSPTRGDSPLHF. The CDR3 coding sequence is TGTGCCAGCAGTCCGACCAGGGGGGATTCACCCCTCCACTTT. Using reference TRBV25-1 and TRBJ1-6 for the parts outside the CDR3, the full variable domain is EADIYQTPRYLVIGTGKKITLECSQTMGHDKMYWYQQDPGMELHLIHYSYGVNSTEKGDLSSESTVSRIRTEHFPLTLESARPSHTSQYLCASSPTRGDSPLHFGNGTRLTVT.

The rearrangement joins TRBV30 to TRBJ2-7; 9 bases agree with TRBD1. This CDR3 is built from 15 residues. Unmatched junction bases numbered 5, after V lost 0 bases and J lost 2 bases. The V gene's germline CDR1 is GTSNPN and CDR2 SVGIG (reference sequence). CDR3 amino acids: CAWSVGGTGTYEQYF. CDR3 DNA: TGTGCCTGGAGTGTAGGCGGGACAGGGACCTACGAGCAGTACTTC.

The chain's CDR3 is CASRPPATDTQYF. CDR3 nucleotide sequence: TGTGCCAGCAGGCCCCCGGCCACAGATACGCAGTATTTT. The genes are TRBV7-2 and TRBJ2-3; D unresolved. The ends were cut back, 6 bases at V and 2 bases at J, with 9 bases in the middle. Germline V CDR1 and CDR2: SGHTA, FQGNSA. CDR3 length equals 13 residues.

This clonotype has just a few counts. The V gene is TRBV11-1, the J gene TRBJ2-7; no firm D call. This CDR3 region has 12 residues. V was clipped by 0 bases and J by 5 bases, with 5 bases between them. Germline CDR1 and CDR2: SGHAT and FQDESV (reference sequence). CDR3 amino acids: CASSLAINEQYF. CDR3 sequence (DNA): TGTGCCAGCAGCTTAGCTATCAACGAGCAGTACTTC. The full variable domain, rest sourced from reference TRBV11-1 and TRBJ2-7, is EAEVAQSPRYKITEKSQAVAFWCDPISGHATLYWYRQILGQGPELLVQFQDESVVDDSQLPKDRFSAERLKGVDSTLKIQPAELGDSAMYLCASSLAINEQYFGPGTRLTVT.

The chain employs TRBV10-3 and TRBJ2-2; 9 nucleotides agree with TRBD1. CDR1 is ENHRY and CDR2 is SYGVKD in the germline V gene. There are 15 residues in the CDR3. The V gene end was trimmed by 3 bases and the J gene end by 4 bases; junction bases not matched to a gene: 3. In DNA, the CDR3 is TGTGCCATCAGTGATAAGGGACAGGGCACCGGGGAGCTGTTTTTT. Translation: CAISDKGQGTGELFF.

The V and J genes are TRBV12-3 or TRBV12-4 and TRBJ2-3; D not certain. The V end was cut by 6 bases, the J end by 0 bases, with 10 bases between. The CDR3 is 14 amino acids. The CDR3 reads CASRSATSTDTQYF. In DNA, the CDR3 is TGTGCCAGCAGGTCAGCGACTAGCACAGATACGCAGTATTTT.

The sample holds a few counts of this clonotype. The genes are TRBV24-1 and TRBJ2-7; D is ambiguous. Trimming removed 5 bases from V and 6 bases from J, with 13 bases in between. The germline gives CDR1 KGHDR, CDR2 SFDVKD. This CDR3 is built from 13 residues. DNA of the CDR3: TGTGCCACCAGTGTACCCCCACCCGGCGAGCAGTACGTC. Protein sequence: CATSVPPPGEQYV.

The V gene is TRBV20-1, the J gene TRBJ1-1; 7 bases fit TRBD1. There are 16 residues in the CDR3. Germline values: CDR1 DFQATT, CDR2 SNEGSKA (reference sequence). The V gene end was trimmed by 0 bases and the J gene end by 5 bases; junction bases not matched to a gene: 12. CDR3 bases: TGCAGTGCTAGAGAGACCGGGACAGTGATATGGACTGAAGCTTTCTTT. Amino acid sequence: CSARETGTVIWTEAFF.

V is TRBV6-2 or TRBV6-3 and J is TRBJ2-2; D is ambiguous. CDR3 length: 15 amino acids. Between the trimmed V and J ends, which lost 0 bases and 1 base, there was a span of 6 bases. Per the germline V gene, CDR1 is MNHEY and CDR2 is SVGEGT. CDR3 in DNA: TGTGCCAGCAGTTACTCGGACGGGAACACCGGGGAGCTGTTTTTT. It translates to CASSYSDGNTGELFF.

The chain uses TRBV5-1 and TRBJ2-3; D perhaps matches TRBD1 (5 bases). This CDR3 is built from 14 residues. Germline CDR1 SGHRS, CDR2 YFSETQ. The V end lost 4 bases, the J end lost 3 bases, and 12 bases lay between the germline ends. The CDR3 DNA is TGCGCCAGCAGCACAGGACCGGAAACAGATACGCAGTATTTT. Translated: CASSTGPETDTQYF.

The chain joins TRBV20-1 to TRBJ1-6; D might be TRBD1 (6 bases). V gave up 5 bases and J gave up 5 bases, with 10 bases separating them. Germline loops: CDR1 DFQATT, CDR2 SNEGSKA (reference sequence). CDR3 length: 13 amino acids. The CDR3 here is CSAVDRHNSPLHF. In DNA form, the CDR3 reads TGCAGTGCTGTCGACAGGCATAATTCACCCCTCCACTTT.

In DNA form, the CDR3 reads TGCGCCAGCAGCTTCCCGGGGGGCGATGAGCAGTTCTTC. Its protein product is CASSFPGGDEQFF. V and J are TRBV5-1 and TRBJ2-1, with D possibly being TRBD2 (7 bases). Trimming took off 2 bases at V and 8 bases at J, with 11 bases between the two ends. The germline CDR1 and CDR2 sequences are SGHRS and YFSETQ. This CDR3 region has 13 residues.